Shown below are 25 T cell receptor beta chains from a single sample sequenced in a study of cytotoxic CD8 clonotypes in ibrutinib-treated CLL. TCRdb's table, derived via immunoSEQ multiplex PCR, lists solely in-frame clones and lacks some. The data show 200,000 to 250,000 clones, more than 65% seen once. The specimen was PBMCs, collected after 12 months of ibrutinib treatment. The receptors come from a human donor with chronic lymphocytic leukemia.

The V gene is TRBV4-3, the J gene TRBJ1-1; D possibly corresponds to TRBD1 (5 bases). Trimming stripped 1 base from V and 1 base from J, with 10 bases between. CDR3 length equals 15 residues. From germline, CDR1 is LGHNA and CDR2 YSLEER. CDR3 sequence: CASSQAGTGNTEAFF. The CDR3 region has the DNA TGCGCCAGCAGCCAAGCTGGGACGGGGAACACTGAAGCTTTCTTT.

V gene TRBV29-1 combines with J gene TRBJ2-1; 9 bases are a match to TRBD1. The germline CDR1 and CDR2 sequences are SQVTM and ANQGSEA. The junction had 8 bases not matched to a gene; V was cut back by 1 base and J by 4 bases. The CDR3 length is 16 residues. The CDR3 DNA is TGCAGCGTTGAAGTTGTACGGGACAGGGAATACAATGAGCAGTTCTTC. Encoded protein: CSVEVVRDREYNEQFF.

On this clone itself: A junction end diverges from the germline sequence, so it may reflect a read error. The chain links TRBV14 to TRBJ2-7; 8 positions match TRBD1. Germline CDR1 reads SGHDN; CDR2 reads FVKESK. The CDR3 is 12 residues long. The CDR3 loop is CASSQGSGGRNF. The CDR3, as DNA: TGTGCCAGCAGCCAAGGTTCAGGGGGCAGGAACTTC.

This clone has a single count. This chain links TRBV19 with TRBJ2-1; TRBD2 aligns across 13 bases. Looked up from germline, CDR1 is LNHDA and CDR2 is SQIVND (reference sequence). V was clipped by 7 bases and J by 3 bases; unmatched bases: 9. This CDR3 comprises 17 residues. The CDR3 region is CASTPWGLAGSYNEQFF. For the CDR3, the DNA is TGTGCCAGTACTCCCTGGGGACTAGCGGGAAGCTACAATGAGCAGTTCTTC.

CDR3 protein: CAWSVHSFDGNRSPYEQYF. CDR3 bases: TGTGCCTGGAGTGTACATTCGTTTGATGGGAACAGGAGCCCCTACGAGCAGTACTTC. V and J are TRBV30 and TRBJ2-7, with D perhaps matching TRBD1 (5 bases). V lost 0 bases and J lost 2, with 26 bases in between. Germline V lookup: CDR1 GTSNPN, CDR2 SVGIG (reference sequence). CDR3 length equals 19 residues.

The chain couples TRBV28 to TRBJ2-7; no firm D call. CDR1 MDHEN and CDR2 SYDVKM come from the germline V gene. V shed 4 bases and J shed 3 bases, with 19 bases lying between them. CDR3 size: 16 residues. The CDR3 region is CASSSYADKRFYEQYF. The CDR3 nucleotides read TGTGCCAGCAGTTCATACGCTGACAAGCGATTCTACGAGCAGTACTTC. The whole variable domain, remainder taken from reference TRBV28 and TRBJ2-7, is DVKVTQSSRYLVKRTGEKVFLECVQDMDHENMFWYRQDPGLGLRLIYFSYDVKMKEKGDIPEGYSVSREKKERFSLILESASTNQTSMYLCASSSYADKRFYEQYFGPGTRLTVT.

Only one count was recorded for this clone. The chain combines TRBV12-5 with TRBJ2-5; 7 bases align to TRBD1. CDR1 LGHNT and CDR2 FRNRAP come from the germline V gene. The CDR3 length is 15 residues. V lost 6 bases to trimming and J lost 3 bases; unmatched junction nucleotides: 10. The CDR3 DNA follows: TGTGCTAGTGGCCGCGGACAGGCTAACGAAGAGACCCAGTACTTC. This gives the protein CASGRGQANEETQYF.

This chain connects TRBV30 to TRBJ1-5; D is possibly TRBD1 (5 bases). The CDR3 totals 15 residues. V lost 2 bases to trimming and J lost 1 base, with 12 bases between them. In germline, CDR1 is GTSNPN, CDR2 SVGIG (reference sequence). The chain's CDR3 is CAWSRDQGSNQPQHF. CDR3 DNA: TGTGCCTGGAGTAGGGACCAGGGCAGCAATCAGCCCCAGCATTTT.

J is TRBJ1-2 and V is TRBV30, with a possible D match to TRBD1 (5 bases). Germline V gene lookup returns CDR1 GTSNPN and CDR2 SVGIG (reference sequence). Deletions cut 3 bases from V and 2 bases from J, with 10 bases between. CDR3 length: 13 amino acids. In DNA, the CDR3 is TGTGCCTGGAGCAGGGAGGTGAACTATGGCTACACCTTC. Amino acids: CAWSREVNYGYTF.

The chain employs TRBV2 and TRBJ1-2, with D possibly being TRBD1 (5 bases). Trimming took 6 bases from V and 3 from J, leaving 11 bases between them. Per the germline V gene, CDR1 is SNHLY and CDR2 is FYNNEI. This CDR3 region has 13 residues. The CDR3: CASSLDTDYGYTF. The CDR3 DNA reads TGTGCCAGCAGCTTGGACACCGACTATGGCTACACCTTC.

The chain employs TRBV14 and TRBJ2-7, with D possibly TRBD2 on 6 matching bases. CDR3 length: 15 amino acids. V lost 1 base to trimming and J lost 0 bases, with 10 bases between them. Germline loops: CDR1 SGHDN, CDR2 FVKESK. The CDR3 DNA follows: TGTGCCAGCAGCCAAGTCGGAGGGAACTCCTACGAGCAGTACTTC. Protein product: CASSQVGGNSYEQYF.

This chain links TRBV4-2 with TRBJ2-5; D may be TRBD1 or TRBD2 (5 bases each). Germline V lookup: CDR1 LGHNA, CDR2 YNFKEQ. Trimming took off 1 base at V and 5 bases at J, with 14 bases between the two ends. This CDR3 has 15 residues. CDR3 amino acids: CASSQGDPQVETQYF. The CDR3 coding sequence is TGTGCCAGCAGCCAAGGGGACCCCCAGGTGGAGACCCAGTACTTC.

V gene TRBV25-1 combines with J gene TRBJ1-1, with D hard to call. The CDR3 extends over 13 amino acids. V lost 4 bases to trimming and J lost 4 bases, with 10 bases between them. Germline V gene lookup returns CDR1 MGHDK and CDR2 SYGVNS. The CDR3 spells CASSGPGGTEAFF. CDR3 coding DNA: TGTGCCAGCAGTGGACCCGGCGGCACTGAAGCTTTCTTT.

The CDR3 spells CASSQDGRDNQPQHF. The CDR3 region has the DNA TGCGCCAGCAGCCAAGATGGGAGGGACAATCAGCCCCAGCATTTT. The V call is TRBV4-1, the J call TRBJ1-5; the D is unclear. V was cut by 0 bases and J by 3 bases, with 9 bases left in between. Germline assignment: CDR1 MGHRA and CDR2 YSYEKL. There are 15 residues in the CDR3.

This clone was counted a few times. The gene calls are TRBV6-5 and TRBJ1-4, with TRBD1 matching over 8 bases. CDR3 length equals 15 residues. J gave up 7 bases and V 2 bases, and 6 bases lay outside the gene matches. Germline CDR1 MNHEY, CDR2 SVGAGI. The CDR3 spells CASSYLGQGAEKLFF. CDR3 coding DNA: TGTGCCAGCAGTTACCTGGGTCAGGGGGCTGAAAAACTGTTTTTT.

The V call is TRBV6-5, the J call TRBJ1-4; no clear D. The germline V gene has CDR1 MNHEY and CDR2 SVGAGI. The CDR3 runs to 15 residues. V lost 6 bases to trimming and J lost 0 bases, with 11 bases between them. In DNA, the CDR3 is TGTGCCAGCAGGCCCCGTCCGGCAACTAATGAAAAACTGTTTTTT. It yields the protein CASRPRPATNEKLFF.

The genes are TRBV2 and TRBJ2-1; 9 nucleotides agree with TRBD2. Trimming removed 1 base from V and 15 bases from J; junction bases left unmatched: 13. Germline V gene sequence: CDR1 SNHLY, CDR2 FYNNEI. The CDR3 is 15 residues long. CDR3 residues: CASSEVGRRLAGMFF. The CDR3 DNA reads as TGTGCCAGCAGTGAAGTAGGGCGGCGGCTAGCGGGGATGTTCTTC.

The rearrangement uses TRBV1 and TRBJ2-3; TRBD2 was called by the table and not checked on the DNA. TRBV1 is recorded as a pseudogene. This CDR3 is 15 amino acids long. The DNA for the CDR3 is TGCACCAGCAGCCAAGATTGTACTAGCGGGGAAACGCAGTATTTT. This gives the protein CTSSQDCTSGETQYF.

V usage is TRBV5-8 and J usage is TRBJ2-4; 10 nucleotides match TRBD2. The germline V gene has CDR1 SGHTS and CDR2 YDEGEE. The CDR3 runs to 16 residues. With 4 bases clipped from V and 0 bases from J, the junction kept 4 bases outside the gene matches. CDR3 in DNA: TGTGCCAGCAGCGGAAGCGGGGGGGTAGCCAAAAACATTCAGTACTTC. Protein product: CASSGSGGVAKNIQYF.

The chain's CDR3 is CASSSLYEQYF. CDR3 nucleotides: TGTGCCAGCAGCTCCCTCTACGAGCAGTACTTC. The J gene is TRBJ2-7, the V gene TRBV7-2; no firm D call. The germline CDR1 and CDR2 sequences are SGHTA and FQGNSA. The CDR3 has 11 residues. Between the trimmed V and J ends, which lost 4 bases and 3 bases, there was a span of 4 bases.

The chain has TRBV14 and TRBJ2-3; D unclear. Trimming pared 4 bases from V and 0 bases from J, leaving 11 bases between. CDR1 SGHDN and CDR2 FVKESK come from the germline V gene. There are 15 residues in the CDR3. DNA for the CDR3: TGTGCCAGCAGCCCAAGGGCGACTAGCACAGATACGCAGTATTTT. This gives the protein CASSPRATSTDTQYF.

CDR3 sequence (DNA): TGTGCCAGCAGCTTAGGATCGACTAGTGTCTACGAGCAGTACTTC. It encodes CASSLGSTSVYEQYF. This chain connects TRBV13 to TRBJ2-7; tentative D call: TRBD2 (6 bases). Per germline, CDR1 PRHDT and CDR2 FYEKMQ (reference sequence). V lost 0 bases to trimming and J lost 3 bases, with 12 bases between them. The CDR3 runs 15 residues.

The chain carries TRBV18 and TRBJ1-2, with TRBD1 identical over 7 bases. V lost 0 bases to trimming and J lost 2 bases; unmatched junction nucleotides: 3. Germline V gives CDR1 KGHSH, CDR2 LQKENI. The CDR3 has 15 residues. The CDR3 sequence: CASSPPDRANYGYTF. In DNA, the CDR3 is TGTGCCAGCTCACCACCCGACAGGGCGAACTATGGCTACACCTTC.

This clone appeared a few times. The chain employs TRBV14 and TRBJ2-5; D is unclear. V was cut by 7 bases and J by 5 bases, with 14 bases left in between. Germline CDR1 and CDR2: SGHDN and FVKESK. The CDR3 sequence is 13 residues long. The CDR3 DNA is TGTGCCAGCACCACGGACCCGGCGGAGACCCAGTACTTC. It specifies CASTTDPAETQYF. Complete variable domain (other parts from reference TRBV14 and TRBJ2-5): EAGVTQFPSHSVIEKGQTVTLRCDPISGHDNLYWYRRVMGKEIKFLLHFVKESKQDESGMPNNRFLAERTGGTYSTLKVQPAELEDSGVYFCASTTDPAETQYFGPGTRLLVL.

The rearrangement links TRBV2 to TRBJ2-1; 13 bases map to TRBD2. This CDR3 has 15 residues. The J segment lost 8 bases and the V segment lost 4 bases, leaving 5 bases of the junction unmatched. The germline CDR1 and CDR2 sequences are SNHLY and FYNNEI. CDR3 sequence reads: CASSATGTSGDEQFF. The CDR3 region has the DNA TGTGCCAGCAGTGCCACCGGGACTAGCGGGGATGAGCAGTTCTTC.